The present TCR beta chain was sequenced within a study of patients and donors after allogeneic stem cell transplantation. This clonotype was recorded at least ten times. Each CDR3 protein is one row after TCRdb ran MiXCR on the RT-PCR reads. The table includes roughly 230,000 distinct CDR3 sequences, about 14% detected once. This CDR3 has 15 amino acids. Trimming took off 2 bases at V and 1 base at J, with 12 bases between the two ends. The germline gives CDR1 PRHDT, CDR2 FYEKMQ (reference sequence). The specimen was blood, either unsorted or a sorted T cell fraction (not recorded which). The sequence came from a human donor who was either an allogeneic HSCT recipient or a stem cell or donor lymphocyte infusion donor (not recorded which). It is not recorded whose cells these are; they may come from a transplant donor. The chain combines TRBV13 with TRBJ2-7; D possibly corresponds to TRBD2 (5 bases). The CDR3 DNA sequence: TGTGCCAGCAGCTTAAAGAGGGAAAAGTCCTACGAGCAGTACTTC. This sequence encodes CASSLKREKSYEQYF. Looking up the rest from reference TRBV13 and TRBJ2-7 gives the full variable domain: AAGVIQSPRHLIKEKRETATLKCYPIPRHDTVYWYQQGPGQDPQFLISFYEKMQSDKGSIPDRFSAQQFSDYHSELNMSSLELGDSALYFCASSLKREKSYEQYFGPGTRLTVT.